This entry concerns a single TCR beta chain. The sample originates from a study of blood T cell repertoires in COVID-19. On the study more broadly: The origin of the acute and convalescent COVID-19 samples was the United States, Italy and Spain.

As originally analysed: Scientists estimated how many nucleated cells there were by amplifying reference gene primers. Sequencing used immunoSEQ multiplex PCR; TCRdb keeps in-frame clones, though not all of them. The V and J calls and clone size are taken from that table; D and trimming were inferred from the DNA. Of some 120,000 clones in the sample, over 75% were seen once. The CDR3 totals 15 residues. Germline V CDR1 and CDR2: SGHRS, YFSETQ. Trimming took 4 bases from V and 4 from J; bases not matched to a gene: 10. The receptor was derived from a man between 60 and 70 years old with acute or convalescent COVID-19. The specimen sequenced was peripheral blood. The chain uses TRBV5-1 and TRBJ1-1; 7 nucleotides match TRBD1. CDR3 residues: CASSLGQSRGTEAFF. DNA of the CDR3: TGCGCCAGCAGCCTGGGACAGTCTAGGGGCACTGAAGCTTTCTTT.